Each of the 27 T cell receptor beta chains below was sequenced from the same sample in a study of multiple sclerosis patients with progressive multifocal leukoencephalopathy. Repertoires were generated with immunoSEQ multiplex PCR, while TCRdb's copy carries only in-frame clones and drops some. The table includes approximately 31,000 clones, about 89% detected once. Time point denoted: before natalizumab initiation. The sample comprised PBMCs. The receptors here all came from a human donor with multiple sclerosis.

V and J are TRBV6-4 and TRBJ1-5, with D perhaps TRBD1 (5 bases). CDR3 length: 14 residues. The germline V gene encodes CDR1 MRHNA and CDR2 SNTAGT. V lost 0 bases to trimming and J lost 6 bases, with 9 bases between them. CDR3 in DNA: TGTGCCAGCAGTGACTCCCCAGGGACTCAGCCCCAGCATTTT. It yields the protein CASSDSPGTQPQHF.

This rearrangement joins TRBV28 to TRBJ2-5; D not certain. TRBJ2-7 matches the DNA end more closely, so the J call is doubtful. The CDR3 loop spans 15 amino acids. CDR1 is MDHEN, CDR2 SYDVKM, per germline. As DNA, the CDR3 is TGTGCCAGCAGCCCACCGGCCTCCGGGCGCCACGAGCAGTACTTC. The encoded protein is CASSPPASGRHEQYF.

The chain carries TRBV7-9 and TRBJ1-6; D unclear. V was shortened by 5 bases and J by 9 bases, with 8 bases between the two germline ends. Germline loops: CDR1 SEHNR, CDR2 FQNEAQ (reference sequence). This CDR3 has 12 amino acids. CDR3 loop: CASSRSPSPLHF. The CDR3 DNA reads as TGTGCCAGCAGCCGATCCCCTTCACCCCTCCACTTT.

CDR3 in DNA: TGTGCCAGCAGTAAGGGACCCTTTGGGAATGAGCAGTTCTTC. As protein: CASSKGPFGNEQFF. The genes are TRBV6-4 and TRBJ2-1; D could derive from TRBD1 or TRBD2 (5 bases each). V was cut by 5 bases and J by 7 bases, with 15 bases left in between. The CDR3 sequence is 14 residues long. Germline V gives CDR1 MRHNA, CDR2 SNTAGT.

This clone was seen only once. CDR3 loop: CASAIETQYF. CDR3 bases: TGTGCCAGCGCAATAGAGACCCAGTACTTC. The rearrangement links TRBV18 to TRBJ2-5; D ambiguous. Germline V gene lookup returns CDR1 KGHSH and CDR2 LQKENI. The CDR3 runs to 10 residues. Deletions cut 8 bases from V and 4 bases from J, with 5 bases between. The whole variable domain, filled in from reference TRBV18 and TRBJ2-5, reads NAGVMQNPRHLVRRRGQEARLRCSPMKGHSHVYWYRQLPEEGLKFMVYLQKENIIDESGMPKERFSAEFPKEGPSILRIQQVVRGDSAAYFCASAIETQYFGPGTRLLVL.

This chain uses TRBV5-1 with TRBJ2-3; D tentatively fits TRBD1 or TRBD2 (5 bases each). The V and J ends lost 0 bases and 5 bases respectively, with 16 bases between them. This CDR3 is built from 16 residues. Germline-derived CDR1 and CDR2 are SGHRS and YFSETQ. Here the CDR3 DNA reads TGCGCCAGCAGCTTGGACCGGGGATGGGGGAAAGATACGCAGTATTTT. This sequence encodes CASSLDRGWGKDTQYF.

The CDR3 is CASSSAEPRGYTEAFF. CDR3 in DNA: TGTGCCAGCAGTTCGGCTGAACCGAGGGGCTACACTGAAGCTTTCTTT. This rearrangement joins TRBV7-9 to TRBJ1-1, with D perhaps matching TRBD1 (5 bases). The CDR3 covers 16 residues. Trimming left V 6 bases short and J 3 bases short, with 20 bases between. Germline-derived CDR1 and CDR2 are SEHNR and FQNEAQ (reference sequence).

The CDR3 nucleotides read TGTGCCAGCAGAGGTAGCGGGATTTACGAGCAGTACTTC. Translation: CASRGSGIYEQYF. The rearrangement joins TRBV28 to TRBJ2-7; 8 bases match TRBD2. The CDR3 contains 13 residues. V was pared by 6 bases and J by 4 bases, with 5 bases of the junction left unmatched. Per germline, CDR1 MDHEN and CDR2 SYDVKM.

CDR3 residues: CASRDSGTNEQFF. The CDR3 bases are TGTGCCAGCAGAGATAGCGGGACCAATGAGCAGTTCTTC. The chain couples TRBV6-1 to TRBJ2-1; 8 positions match TRBD2. Germline V gene data show CDR1 as MNHNS and CDR2 as SASEGT. The junction had 4 bases not matched to a gene; V was cut back by 6 bases and J by 6 bases. The CDR3 runs 13 residues.

Comments on this clone: One junction end disagrees with the germline gene, perhaps due to a read error. The genes are TRBV6-5 and TRBJ2-7; 8 positions agree with TRBD2. Looked up from germline, CDR1 is MNHEY and CDR2 is SVGAGI. The CDR3 covers 16 residues. The CDR3 protein is CASSYPSGSEGVERYF. CDR3 nucleotides: TGTGCCAGCAGTTACCCGAGCGGGAGTGAGGGAGTCGAGCGGTACTTC.

The chain combines TRBV6-6 with TRBJ2-1; 10 bases agree with TRBD1. CDR3 size: 14 residues. The V gene end was trimmed by 5 bases and the J gene end by 8 bases; junction bases not matched to a gene: 6. Germline-derived CDR1 and CDR2 are MNHNY and SVGAGI (reference sequence). Here the CDR3 reads CASSGQGGRDEQFF. The CDR3 DNA is TGTGCCAGCAGTGGACAGGGGGGTAGGGATGAGCAGTTCTTC.

The rearrangement uses TRBV5-1 and TRBJ2-7, with D possibly TRBD2 on 5 matching bases. V lost 0 bases and J lost 7, with 14 bases in between. The germline CDR1 and CDR2 sequences are SGHRS and YFSETQ. CDR3 length: 14 residues. The CDR3 coding sequence is TGCGCCAGCAGCTTGGGCGATAAGGGCGGGGAGCAGTACTTC. It encodes CASSLGDKGGEQYF.

This chain joins TRBV28 and TRBJ2-1; D is uncertain. CDR1 and CDR2 from the germline V gene are MDHEN and SYDVKM. Trimming stripped 7 bases from V and 2 bases from J, with 6 bases between. This CDR3 is built from 12 residues. Here the CDR3 reads CASTSTYNEQFF. The CDR3 DNA is TGTGCCAGCACAAGTACCTACAATGAGCAGTTCTTC.

This clone was observed once. One end of the junction is discordant with germline, which a read error may explain. Here the CDR3 reads CACVLGAFLLF. CDR3 bases: TGTGCCTGCGTACTGGGGGCCTTTCTGCTCTTT. The gene calls are TRBV30 and TRBJ1-1; tentative D call: TRBD1 (6 bases). The CDR3 length is 11 residues. Per germline, CDR1 GTSNPN and CDR2 SVGIG (reference sequence).

The sample holds one count of this clone. The chain carries TRBV29-1 and TRBJ1-1; D unresolved. Trimming pared 7 bases from V and 7 bases from J, leaving 13 bases between. The CDR3 sequence is 11 residues long. Germline V lookup: CDR1 SQVTM, CDR2 ANQGSEA. CDR3 nucleotides: TGCAGCGCCGCGTACTGGGATGAAGCTTTCTTT. Translated, it gives CSAAYWDEAFF.

The CDR3 region is CASSRSGTSGSLYNEQFF. DNA for the CDR3: TGTGCCAGCAGTCGTTCCGGGACTAGCGGGAGCCTATACAATGAGCAGTTCTTC. This chain connects TRBV27 to TRBJ2-1, with TRBD2 identical over 14 bases. Germline V gives CDR1 MNHEY, CDR2 SMNVEV (reference sequence). V dropped 5 bases and J dropped 4; count of bases not matched to a gene: 10. CDR3 length: 18 residues.

The rearrangement joins TRBV7-2 to TRBJ1-1; TRBD1 aligns across 8 bases. CDR1 is SGHTA, CDR2 FQGNSA, per germline. CDR3 length equals 15 residues. V lost 5 bases, J lost 4 bases, and 9 bases stayed unmatched. Written as DNA, the CDR3 is TGTGCCAGCAGCCGAGGACACAGGGGGAGCACTGAAGCTTTCTTT. Encoded protein: CASSRGHRGSTEAFF.

The chain carries TRBV18 and TRBJ1-1; a possible D gene is TRBD1 (6 bases). The germline CDR1 and CDR2 sequences are KGHSH and LQKENI. The CDR3 loop spans 17 amino acids. Trimming took off 1 base at V and 0 bases at J, with 15 bases between the two ends. CDR3 DNA sequence: TGTGCCAGCTCACCACGGCTGTCCGGGGGCATGAACACTGAAGCTTTCTTT. Protein product: CASSPRLSGGMNTEAFF.

A single count supports this clone. This chain links TRBV12-5 with TRBJ2-1, with TRBD2 matching 12 bases. Germline V gene lookup returns CDR1 LGHNT and CDR2 FRNRAP. The CDR3 covers 14 residues. Trimming cost V 1 base and J 10 bases; bases outside gene matches: 2. The CDR3 DNA reads TGTGCTAGTGGTTTGGGACTAGCGGGAGTCGAGCAGTTCTTC. The encoded protein is CASGLGLAGVEQFF.

This chain links TRBV2 with TRBJ2-3, with D possibly being TRBD2 (5 bases). Trimming cost V 6 bases and J 2 bases, with 12 bases left between them. This CDR3 has 14 residues. Germline V gene lookup returns CDR1 SNHLY and CDR2 FYNNEI. For the CDR3, the DNA is TGTGCCAGCAGAGCGGCGGCCAACACAGATACGCAGTATTTT. It is translated as CASRAAANTDTQYF.

The chain uses TRBV5-1 and TRBJ2-7, with D perhaps matching TRBD1 (5 bases). Germline loops: CDR1 SGHRS, CDR2 YFSETQ. The CDR3 loop spans 13 amino acids. With 4 bases removed from V and 0 bases from J, the gap between germline ends came to 8 bases. The CDR3 loop reads CASSVTGSYEQYF. CDR3 coding DNA: TGCGCCAGCAGCGTAACAGGCTCCTACGAGCAGTACTTC.

The chain carries TRBV7-2 and TRBJ2-7, with 7 bases that match TRBD1. The CDR3 has 13 amino acids. Per germline, CDR1 SGHTA and CDR2 FQGNSA. J lost 3 bases, V lost 5 bases, and 4 bases had no gene match. CDR3 loop: CTSSPRDSYEQYF. CDR3 DNA: TGTACCAGCAGCCCCCGGGACAGCTACGAGCAGTACTTC.

In its sample, this clone was seen once. The rearrangement links TRBV15 to TRBJ1-4, with TRBD1 matching over 9 bases. CDR3 size: 16 residues. Germline values: CDR1 LNHNV, CDR2 YYDKDF (reference sequence). With 3 bases clipped from V and 5 bases from J, the junction kept 7 bases outside the gene matches. The DNA for the CDR3 is TGTGCCACCAGCAGTCGATCCGGGACAGGGAATGAAAAACTGTTTTTT. Translation: CATSSRSGTGNEKLFF.

For the CDR3, the DNA is TGTGCCAGCAGCTTGGGACAGGGGGACGGCTACACCTTC. The encoded protein is CASSLGQGDGYTF. The genes are TRBV5-5 and TRBJ1-2; 9 positions match TRBD1. Germline CDR1 reads SGHKS; CDR2 reads YYEKEE (reference sequence). The CDR3 is 13 residues long. With 0 bases clipped from V and 8 bases from J, the junction kept 2 bases outside the gene matches.

CDR3 sequence: CASSLTGFSNQPQHF. CDR3 DNA: TGTGCCAGCAGCCTCACAGGGTTTAGCAATCAGCCCCAGCATTTT. The V call is TRBV11-2, the J call TRBJ1-5; possibly TRBD1 for D (6 bases). V lost 5 bases to trimming and J lost 0 bases, with 11 bases between them. CDR1 SGHAT and CDR2 FQNNGV come from the germline V gene. The CDR3 is 15 residues long. Full variable domain (missing parts from reference TRBV11-2 and TRBJ1-5): EAGVAQSPRYKIIEKRQSVAFWCNPISGHATLYWYQQILGQGPKLLIQFQNNGVVDDSQLPKDRFSAERLKGVDSTLKIQPAKLEDSAVYLCASSLTGFSNQPQHFGDGTRLSIL.

The rearrangement links TRBV28 to TRBJ1-1, with 11 bases matching TRBD1. Germline values: CDR1 MDHEN, CDR2 SYDVKM. CDR3 length: 15 amino acids. With 7 bases clipped from V and 3 bases from J, the junction kept 7 bases outside the gene matches. The CDR3 bases are TGTGCCAGCATCAGGACAGGGGGCATGGACACTGAAGCTTTCTTT. This codes for CASIRTGGMDTEAFF. The variable domain in full, completed from reference TRBV28 and TRBJ1-1, reads DVKVTQSSRYLVKRTGEKVFLECVQDMDHENMFWYRQDPGLGLRLIYFSYDVKMKEKGDIPEGYSVSREKKERFSLILESASTNQTSMYLCASIRTGGMDTEAFFGQGTRLTVV.

The CDR3 reads CASSTRDNQPQHF. The CDR3 DNA reads as TGTGCCAGCAGTACCAGAGATAATCAGCCCCAGCATTTT. The chain has TRBV27 and TRBJ1-5; D gene uncertain. Germline-derived CDR1 and CDR2 are MNHEY and SMNVEV (reference sequence). This CDR3 region has 13 residues. V was trimmed by 5 bases and J by 4 bases, leaving 9 bases between them.